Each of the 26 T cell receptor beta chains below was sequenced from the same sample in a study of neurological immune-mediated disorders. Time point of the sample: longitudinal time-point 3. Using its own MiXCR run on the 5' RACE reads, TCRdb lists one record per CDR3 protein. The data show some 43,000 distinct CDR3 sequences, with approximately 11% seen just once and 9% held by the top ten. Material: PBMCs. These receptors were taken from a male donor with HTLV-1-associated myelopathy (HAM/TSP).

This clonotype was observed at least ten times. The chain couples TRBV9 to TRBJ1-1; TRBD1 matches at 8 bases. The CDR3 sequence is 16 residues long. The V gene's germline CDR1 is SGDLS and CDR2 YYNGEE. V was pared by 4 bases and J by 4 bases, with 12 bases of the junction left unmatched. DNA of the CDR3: TGTGCCAGCAGCCCGTCCCAGGGGGCAGGCGTCACTGAAGCTTTCTTT. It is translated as CASSPSQGAGVTEAFF.

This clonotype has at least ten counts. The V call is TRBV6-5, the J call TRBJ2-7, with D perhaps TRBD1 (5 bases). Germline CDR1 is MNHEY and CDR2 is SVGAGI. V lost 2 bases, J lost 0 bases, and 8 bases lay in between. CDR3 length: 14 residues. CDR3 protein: CASSYADSSYEQYF. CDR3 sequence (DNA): TGTGCCAGCAGTTACGCAGACAGCTCCTACGAGCAGTACTTC.

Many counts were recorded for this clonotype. CDR3 residues: CASSQESQFNSPLHF. The CDR3 DNA reads as TGCGCCAGCAGCCAAGAATCACAGTTTAATTCACCCCTCCACTTT. The rearrangement joins TRBV4-3 to TRBJ1-6; D ambiguous. This CDR3 contains 15 residues. From germline, CDR1 is LGHNA and CDR2 YSLEER. With 0 bases removed from V and 6 bases from J, the gap between germline ends came to 9 bases.

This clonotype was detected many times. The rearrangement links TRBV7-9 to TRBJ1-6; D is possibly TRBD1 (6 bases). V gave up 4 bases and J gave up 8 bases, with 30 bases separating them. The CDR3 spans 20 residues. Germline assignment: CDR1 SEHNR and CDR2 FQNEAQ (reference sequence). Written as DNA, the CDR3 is TGTGCCAGCAGCTCAAGCGACTGGTGGGGGCAGAACTCGGTAGATTCACCCCTCCACTTT. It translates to CASSSSDWWGQNSVDSPLHF.

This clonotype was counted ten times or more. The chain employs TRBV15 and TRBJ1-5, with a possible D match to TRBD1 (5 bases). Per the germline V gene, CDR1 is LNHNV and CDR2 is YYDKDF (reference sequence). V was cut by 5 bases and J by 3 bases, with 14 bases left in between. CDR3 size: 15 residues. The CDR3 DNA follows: TGTGCCACCAGCGAACGCCGGGACGCCAATCAGCCCCAGCATTTT. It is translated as CATSERRDANQPQHF. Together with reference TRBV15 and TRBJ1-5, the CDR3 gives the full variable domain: DAMVIQNPRYQVTQFGKPVTLSCSQTLNHNVMYWYQQKSSQAPKLLFHYYDKDFNNEADTPDNFQSRRPNTSFCFLDIRSPGLGDTAMYLCATSERRDANQPQHFGDGTRLSIL.

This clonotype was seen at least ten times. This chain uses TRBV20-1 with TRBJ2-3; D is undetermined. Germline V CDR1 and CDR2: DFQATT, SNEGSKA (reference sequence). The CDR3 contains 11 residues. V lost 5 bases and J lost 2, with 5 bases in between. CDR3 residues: CSASLTDTQYF. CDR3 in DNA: TGCAGTGCTTCTCTCACAGATACGCAGTATTTT.

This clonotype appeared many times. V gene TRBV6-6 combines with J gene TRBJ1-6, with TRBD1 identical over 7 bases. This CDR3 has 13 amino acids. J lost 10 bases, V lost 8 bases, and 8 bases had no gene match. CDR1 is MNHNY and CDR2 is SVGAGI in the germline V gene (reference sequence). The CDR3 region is CASGRQGMSPLHF. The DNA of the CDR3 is TGTGCCAGCGGGAGACAGGGTATGTCACCCCTCCACTTT.

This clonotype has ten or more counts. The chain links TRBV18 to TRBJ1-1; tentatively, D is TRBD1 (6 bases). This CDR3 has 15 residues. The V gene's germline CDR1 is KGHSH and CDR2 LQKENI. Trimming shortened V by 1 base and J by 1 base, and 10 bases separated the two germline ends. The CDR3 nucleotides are TGTGCCAGCTCACCACTAAAGGGACAGAACACTGAAGCTTTCTTT. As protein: CASSPLKGQNTEAFF.

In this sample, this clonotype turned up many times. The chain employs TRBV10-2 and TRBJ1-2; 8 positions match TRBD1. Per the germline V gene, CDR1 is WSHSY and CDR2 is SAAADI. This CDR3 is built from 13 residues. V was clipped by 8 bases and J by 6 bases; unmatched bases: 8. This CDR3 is CASGDRRGDGYTF. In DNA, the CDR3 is TGCGCCAGCGGGGACAGGAGGGGCGATGGCTACACCTTC.

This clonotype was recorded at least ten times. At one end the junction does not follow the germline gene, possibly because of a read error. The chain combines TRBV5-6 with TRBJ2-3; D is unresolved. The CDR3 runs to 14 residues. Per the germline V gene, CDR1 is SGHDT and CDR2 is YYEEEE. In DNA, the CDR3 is TGTGCCAGCAGATTGGTTTCAGTGGGAGATACGCAGTATTTT. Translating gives CASRLVSVGDTQYF.

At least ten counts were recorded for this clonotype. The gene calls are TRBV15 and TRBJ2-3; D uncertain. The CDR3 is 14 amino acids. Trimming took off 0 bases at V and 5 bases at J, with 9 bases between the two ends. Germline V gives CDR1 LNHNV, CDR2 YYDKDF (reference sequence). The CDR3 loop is CATSRDPLIDTQYF. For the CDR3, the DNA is TGTGCCACCAGCAGAGATCCCCTCATAGATACGCAGTATTTT.

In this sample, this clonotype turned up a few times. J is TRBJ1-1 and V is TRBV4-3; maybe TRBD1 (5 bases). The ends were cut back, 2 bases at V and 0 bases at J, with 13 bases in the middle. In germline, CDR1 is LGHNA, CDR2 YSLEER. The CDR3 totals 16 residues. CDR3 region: CASSQTPRGVNTEAFF. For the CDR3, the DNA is TGCGCCAGCAGCCAAACACCTCGGGGCGTGAACACTGAAGCTTTCTTT.

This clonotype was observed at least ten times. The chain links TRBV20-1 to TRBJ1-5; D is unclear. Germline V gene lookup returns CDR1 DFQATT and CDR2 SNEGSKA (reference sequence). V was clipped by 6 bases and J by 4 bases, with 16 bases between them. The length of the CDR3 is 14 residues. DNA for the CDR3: TGCAGTGCCCGCAGATTAGACGGAAATCAGCCCCAGCATTTT. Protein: CSARRLDGNQPQHF.

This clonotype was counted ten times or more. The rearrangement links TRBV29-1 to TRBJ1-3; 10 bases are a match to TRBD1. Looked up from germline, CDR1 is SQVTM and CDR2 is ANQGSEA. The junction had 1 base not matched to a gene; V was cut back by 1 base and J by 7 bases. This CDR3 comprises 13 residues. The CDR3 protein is CSVEAGQGNTIYF. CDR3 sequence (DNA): TGCAGCGTTGAAGCGGGACAGGGGAACACCATATATTTT.

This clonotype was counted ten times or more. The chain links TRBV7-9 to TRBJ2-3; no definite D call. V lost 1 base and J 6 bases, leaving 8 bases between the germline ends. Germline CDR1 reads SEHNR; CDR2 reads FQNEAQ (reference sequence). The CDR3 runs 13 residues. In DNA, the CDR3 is TGTGCCAGCAGCTTAGGCGCCGAGGATACGCAGTATTTT. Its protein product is CASSLGAEDTQYF.

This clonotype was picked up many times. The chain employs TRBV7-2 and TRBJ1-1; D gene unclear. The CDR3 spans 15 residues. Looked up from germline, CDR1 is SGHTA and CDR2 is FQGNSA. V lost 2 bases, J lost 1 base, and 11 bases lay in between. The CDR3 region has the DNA TGTGCCAGCAGCTTATTTGGCCCCTCGAACACTGAAGCTTTCTTT. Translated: CASSLFGPSNTEAFF.

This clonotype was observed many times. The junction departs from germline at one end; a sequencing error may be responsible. DNA of the CDR3: TGTGCCAGCAGATTATCACTCCTTATCACTGAAGCTTTCTTT. Translation gives CASRLSLLITEAFF. The rearrangement uses TRBV28 and TRBJ1-1; D is ambiguous. Germline CDR1 is MDHEN and CDR2 is SYDVKM. The CDR3 runs to 14 residues.

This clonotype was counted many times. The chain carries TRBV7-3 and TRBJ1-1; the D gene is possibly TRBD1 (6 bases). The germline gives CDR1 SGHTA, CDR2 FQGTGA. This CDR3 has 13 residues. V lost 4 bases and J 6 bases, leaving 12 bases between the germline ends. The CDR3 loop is CASSSGVGAEAFF. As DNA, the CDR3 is TGTGCCAGCAGCTCAGGGGTGGGGGCTGAAGCTTTCTTT.

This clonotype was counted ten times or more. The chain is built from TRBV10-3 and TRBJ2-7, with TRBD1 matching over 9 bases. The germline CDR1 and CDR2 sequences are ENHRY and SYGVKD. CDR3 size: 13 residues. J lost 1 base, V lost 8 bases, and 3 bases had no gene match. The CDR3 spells CAISTGGSYEQYF. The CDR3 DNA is TGTGCCATCTCGACAGGGGGGTCCTACGAGCAGTACTTC.

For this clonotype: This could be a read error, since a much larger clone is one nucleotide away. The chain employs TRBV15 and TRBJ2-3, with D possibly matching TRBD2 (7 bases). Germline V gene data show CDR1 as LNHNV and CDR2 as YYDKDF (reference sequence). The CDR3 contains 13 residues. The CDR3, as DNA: TGTTCCACCAGAGGGGGGGCCGGAGATACGCAGTATTTT. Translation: CSTRGGAGDTQYF.

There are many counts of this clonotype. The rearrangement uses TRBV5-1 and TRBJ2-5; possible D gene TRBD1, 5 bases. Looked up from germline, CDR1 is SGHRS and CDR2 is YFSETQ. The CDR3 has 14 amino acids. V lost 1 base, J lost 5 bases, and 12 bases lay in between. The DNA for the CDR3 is TGCGCCAGCAGCTTGTTAGGGGAAGAGGAGACCCAGTACTTC. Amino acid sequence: CASSLLGEEETQYF.

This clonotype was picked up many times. DNA of the CDR3: TGTGCCAGCAGTGACTGGGGGGGCCCTAATTCACCCCTCCACTTT. This encodes CASSDWGGPNSPLHF. V is TRBV6-1 and J is TRBJ1-6; D perhaps matches TRBD1 (6 bases). The V and J ends lost 3 bases and 6 bases respectively, with 12 bases between them. Per the germline V gene, CDR1 is MNHNS and CDR2 is SASEGT. This CDR3 contains 15 residues.

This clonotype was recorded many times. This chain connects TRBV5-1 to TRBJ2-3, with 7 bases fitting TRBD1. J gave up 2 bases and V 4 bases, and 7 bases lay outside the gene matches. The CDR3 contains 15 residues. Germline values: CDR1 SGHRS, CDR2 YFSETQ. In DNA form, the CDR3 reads TGCGCCAGCAGCAGAACAGGGGCCCCCACAGATACGCAGTATTTT. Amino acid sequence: CASSRTGAPTDTQYF.

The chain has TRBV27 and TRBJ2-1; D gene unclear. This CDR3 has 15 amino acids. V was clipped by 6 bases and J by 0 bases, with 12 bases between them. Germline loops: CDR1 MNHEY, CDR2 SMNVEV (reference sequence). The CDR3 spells CASSRYSNSYNEQFF. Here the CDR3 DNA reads TGTGCCAGCAGCAGGTACTCGAACTCCTACAATGAGCAGTTCTTC.

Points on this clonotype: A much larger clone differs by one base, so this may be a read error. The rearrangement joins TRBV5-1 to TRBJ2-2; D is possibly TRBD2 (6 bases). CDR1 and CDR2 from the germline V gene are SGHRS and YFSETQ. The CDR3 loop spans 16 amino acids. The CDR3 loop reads CASSLFSTENTGGLFF. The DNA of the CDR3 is TGCGCCAGCAGCTTGTTTTCGACCGAGAACACCGGGGGGCTGTTTTTT.

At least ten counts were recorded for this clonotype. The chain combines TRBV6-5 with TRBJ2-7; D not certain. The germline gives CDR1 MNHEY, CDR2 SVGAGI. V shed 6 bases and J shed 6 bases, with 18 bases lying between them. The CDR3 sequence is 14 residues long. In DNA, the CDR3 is TGTGCCAGCAGGCTGAGAACCGCGTGGGGCGAGCAGTACTTC. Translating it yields CASRLRTAWGEQYF.